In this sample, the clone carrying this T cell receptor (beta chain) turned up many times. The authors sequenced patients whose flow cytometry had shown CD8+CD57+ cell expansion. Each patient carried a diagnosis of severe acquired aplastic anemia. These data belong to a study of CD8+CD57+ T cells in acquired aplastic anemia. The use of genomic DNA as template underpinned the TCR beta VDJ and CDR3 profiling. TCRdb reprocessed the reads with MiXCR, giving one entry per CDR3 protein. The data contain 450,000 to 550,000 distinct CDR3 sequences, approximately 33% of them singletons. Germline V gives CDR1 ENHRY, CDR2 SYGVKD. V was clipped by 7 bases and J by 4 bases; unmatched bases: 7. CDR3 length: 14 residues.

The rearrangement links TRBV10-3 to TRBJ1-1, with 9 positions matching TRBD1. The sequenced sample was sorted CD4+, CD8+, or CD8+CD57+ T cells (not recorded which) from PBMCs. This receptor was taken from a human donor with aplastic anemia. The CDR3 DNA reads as TGTGCCATCACCCCGGACAGGGGAGGCACTGAAGCTTTCTTT. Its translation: CAITPDRGGTEAFF.